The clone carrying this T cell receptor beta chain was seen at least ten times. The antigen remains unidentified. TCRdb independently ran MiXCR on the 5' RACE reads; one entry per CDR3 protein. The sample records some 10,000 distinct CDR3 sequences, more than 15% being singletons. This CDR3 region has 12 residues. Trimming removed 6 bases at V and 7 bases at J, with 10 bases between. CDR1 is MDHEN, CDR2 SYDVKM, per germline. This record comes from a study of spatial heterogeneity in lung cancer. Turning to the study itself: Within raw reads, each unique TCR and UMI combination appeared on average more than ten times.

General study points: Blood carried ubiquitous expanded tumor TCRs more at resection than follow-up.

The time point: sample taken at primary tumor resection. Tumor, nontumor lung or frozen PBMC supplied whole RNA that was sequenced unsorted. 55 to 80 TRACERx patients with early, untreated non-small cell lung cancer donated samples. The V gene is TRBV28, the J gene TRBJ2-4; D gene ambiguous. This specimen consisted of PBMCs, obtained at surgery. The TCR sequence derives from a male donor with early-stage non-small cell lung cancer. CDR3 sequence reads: CASSPVGNIQYF. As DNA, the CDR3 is TGTGCCAGCAGCCCAGTAGGTAACATTCAGTACTTC. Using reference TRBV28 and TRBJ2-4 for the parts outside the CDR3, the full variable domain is DVKVTQSSRYLVKRTGEKVFLECVQDMDHENMFWYRQDPGLGLRLIYFSYDVKMKEKGDIPEGYSVSREKKERFSLILESASTNQTSMYLCASSPVGNIQYFGAGTRLSVL.